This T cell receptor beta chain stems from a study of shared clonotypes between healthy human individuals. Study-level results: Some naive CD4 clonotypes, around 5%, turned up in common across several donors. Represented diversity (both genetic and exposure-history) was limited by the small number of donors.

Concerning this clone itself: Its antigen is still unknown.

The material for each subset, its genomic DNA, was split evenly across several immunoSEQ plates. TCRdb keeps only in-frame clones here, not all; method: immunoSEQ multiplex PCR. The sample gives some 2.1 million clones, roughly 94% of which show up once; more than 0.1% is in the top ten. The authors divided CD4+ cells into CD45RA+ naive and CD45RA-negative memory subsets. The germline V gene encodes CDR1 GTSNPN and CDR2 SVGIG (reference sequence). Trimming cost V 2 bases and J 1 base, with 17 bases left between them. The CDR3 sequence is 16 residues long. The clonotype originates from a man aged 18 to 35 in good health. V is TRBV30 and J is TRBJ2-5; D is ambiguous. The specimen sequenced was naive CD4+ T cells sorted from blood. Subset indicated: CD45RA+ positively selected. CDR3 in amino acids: CAWSPSRLQPQETQYF. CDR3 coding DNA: TGTGCCTGGAGTCCTTCTCGTCTCCAACCCCAAGAGACCCAGTACTTC.